These 9 T cell receptor beta chains were all obtained from the same sample, sequenced in a study of Ad26.COV2.S vaccination and SARS-CoV-2 variants. TCRdb's copy holds only in-frame clones and misses some; the assay was immunoSEQ multiplex PCR. The repertoire includes hundreds of thousands of clones, roughly 85% of them detected once, and around 7.3% sits in the top ten. The treatment is: roughly 19 received Ad26.COV2.S at low or high dose, single or two shots; 5 received placebo; per-sample allocation not given. At day 63 after the first vaccine or placebo injection, samples were drawn. This specimen consisted of peripheral blood, obtained in a trial of Ad26.COV2.S vaccine versus placebo. The receptor set was obtained from a person between 18 and 65 years old who received the Ad26.COV2.S COVID-19 vaccine or a placebo.

CDR3 region: CASSPSSATNEKLFF. The CDR3 region has the DNA TGTGCCAGCAGTCCCTCTAGTGCAACTAATGAAAAACTGTTTTTT. V usage is TRBV6-5 and J usage is TRBJ1-4; no clear D. The CDR3 covers 15 residues. V was clipped by 5 bases and J by 0 bases, with 10 bases between them. In germline, CDR1 is MNHEY, CDR2 SVGAGI.

This clone was detected many times. This chain joins TRBV5-1 and TRBJ2-7, with 9 bases identical to TRBD1. Per the germline V gene, CDR1 is SGHRS and CDR2 is YFSETQ. The CDR3 spans 16 residues. The junction had 12 bases not matched to a gene; V was cut back by 4 bases and J by 4 bases. The DNA of the CDR3 is TGCGCCAGCAGCACGGGACTGGGACAGGGTACGTACGAGCAGTACTTC. Translating gives CASSTGLGQGTYEQYF.

This clone turned up a few times. The chain uses TRBV10-3 and TRBJ2-1; unclear D gene. This CDR3 is 14 amino acids long. Trimming took off 2 bases at V and 0 bases at J, with 5 bases between the two ends. Germline V gene lookup returns CDR1 ENHRY and CDR2 SYGVKD. The DNA for the CDR3 is TGTGCCATCAGTGAGGATAGCTCCTACAATGAGCAGTTCTTC. Protein: CAISEDSSYNEQFF.

This clone was picked up a small number of times. The rearrangement joins TRBV30 to TRBJ1-2, with TRBD1 matching 8 bases. In germline, CDR1 is GTSNPN, CDR2 SVGIG (reference sequence). Trimming took 3 bases from V and 5 from J; bases not matched to a gene: 14. The CDR3 consists of 16 residues. CDR3 in DNA: TGTGCCTGGAGCTGGGGGTCCGGGACAGGAGATTATGGCTACACCTTC. Translation gives CAWSWGSGTGDYGYTF.

CDR3 bases: TGTGCCAGCAGCCCAGATTCAGGGAGGGTTACGCAGTATTTT. Translated: CASSPDSGRVTQYF. The rearrangement joins TRBV7-2 to TRBJ2-3; 7 nucleotides match TRBD2. This CDR3 has 14 amino acids. Germline V gene sequence: CDR1 SGHTA, CDR2 FQGNSA. V was clipped by 5 bases and J by 8 bases; unmatched bases: 10.

The CDR3 DNA reads as TGTGCCAGCAGCACAGGGAATGAAAAACTGTTTTTT. Protein sequence: CASSTGNEKLFF. The V and J genes are TRBV6-5 and TRBJ1-4; D might be TRBD1 (6 bases). V was shortened by 6 bases and J by 5 bases, with 7 bases between the two germline ends. This CDR3 region has 12 residues. The V gene's germline CDR1 is MNHEY and CDR2 SVGAGI.

The chain uses TRBV19 and TRBJ2-2; D is uncertain. This CDR3 region has 14 residues. V lost 0 bases and J 6 bases, leaving 8 bases between the germline ends. Germline CDR1 LNHDA, CDR2 SQIVND (reference sequence). DNA of the CDR3: TGTGCCAGTAGTATAGATCTTGAGGCCGGGGAGCTGTTTTTT. This sequence encodes CASSIDLEAGELFF.

The count of this clone is one. The genes are TRBV9 and TRBJ1-2; no clear D gene. With 0 bases removed from V and 0 bases from J, the gap between germline ends came to 6 bases. Per the germline V gene, CDR1 is SGDLS and CDR2 is YYNGEE. This CDR3 is built from 14 residues. CDR3 residues: CASSVGRANYGYTF. The CDR3 DNA is TGTGCCAGCAGCGTAGGGAGAGCTAACTATGGCTACACCTTC.

This clone showed up just a few times. J is TRBJ1-2 and V is TRBV2, with TRBD1 identical over 7 bases. Germline CDR1 is SNHLY and CDR2 is FYNNEI. The trim removed 4 bases at V and 8 bases at J, leaving 10 bases unmatched. There are 14 residues in the CDR3. The CDR3 DNA is TGTGCCAGCAGTGCGTACCCGGGACAGATGGGCTACACCTTC. This gives the protein CASSAYPGQMGYTF.